The 17 T cell receptor beta chains presented below share a single source sample, sequenced in a study of glioma-infiltrating T cells after dendritic cell vaccination. TCRdb's copy holds only in-frame clones and misses some; the assay was immunoSEQ multiplex PCR. There are roughly 100,000 clones in the sample; roughly 81% occur only once, and around 12% lies in the top ten. Sequencing used blood, obtained before dendritic cell vaccination. The receptor set was obtained from a human donor with glioblastoma.

The chain couples TRBV7-9 to TRBJ2-5, with 9 bases aligning to TRBD2. Germline values: CDR1 SEHNR, CDR2 FQNEAQ (reference sequence). The CDR3 is 15 amino acids. Germline trimming cut 8 bases from V and 4 bases from J; bases unmatched to any gene: 11. In nucleotides, the CDR3 is TGTGCCAGCGGGTTAAGCGGGGGGAGGCGAGAGACCCAGTACTTC. The encoded protein is CASGLSGGRRETQYF.

CDR3: CASTLGGQYF. The CDR3 region has the DNA TGCGCCAGTACACTGGGGGGGCAGTATTTT. V and J are TRBV5-1 and TRBJ2-3; D is perhaps TRBD2 (6 bases). From germline, CDR1 is SGHRS and CDR2 YFSETQ. This CDR3 is built from 10 residues. Trimming removed 8 bases at V and 11 bases at J, with 12 bases between.

V gene TRBV7-9 combines with J gene TRBJ2-3; 7 bases line up with TRBD2. There are 17 residues in the CDR3. Germline CDR1 SEHNR, CDR2 FQNEAQ (reference sequence). The V and J ends lost 8 bases and 0 bases, in that order; junction bases with no gene match: 14. The CDR3 region is CASLGHGAGESTDTQYF. CDR3 in DNA: TGTGCCAGCCTTGGTCACGGGGCGGGAGAGAGCACAGATACGCAGTATTTT.

This clone appeared a single time. The chain recombines TRBV5-1 with TRBJ2-5; TRBD1 agrees at 9 bases. The ends lost 5 bases at V and 5 bases at J; junction bases unmatched: 7. The germline CDR1 and CDR2 sequences are SGHRS and YFSETQ. There are 14 residues in the CDR3. The CDR3 nucleotides are TGCGCCAGCAGGCGGACAGGGGCTCAGGAGACCCAGTACTTC. It encodes CASRRTGAQETQYF.

The chain links TRBV6-4 to TRBJ2-2; 14 bases map to TRBD2. Trimming cost V 2 bases and J 5 bases; bases outside gene matches: 4. The CDR3 has 17 amino acids. CDR1 MRHNA and CDR2 SNTAGT come from the germline V gene. In DNA, the CDR3 is TGTGCCAGCAGTGACCGACTAGCGGGGGGGCGAACCGGGGAGCTGTTTTTT. This codes for CASSDRLAGGRTGELFF.

This chain uses TRBV15 with TRBJ1-1; a weak D match, TRBD1 (6 bases). This CDR3 is 17 amino acids long. V was cut by 0 bases and J by 0 bases, with 14 bases left in between. From germline, CDR1 is LNHNV and CDR2 YYDKDF (reference sequence). The CDR3 sequence is CATSRDQGMVVNTEAFF. As DNA, the CDR3 is TGTGCCACCAGCAGAGACCAGGGGATGGTGGTGAACACTGAAGCTTTCTTT.

The gene calls are TRBV7-8 and TRBJ1-6; D is perhaps TRBD1 (6 bases). Germline values: CDR1 SGHVS, CDR2 FQNEAQ. Trimming shortened V by 3 bases and J by 6 bases, and 12 bases separated the two germline ends. This CDR3 comprises 15 residues. CDR3 residues: CASSFQRQANSPLHF. In nucleotides, the CDR3 is TGTGCCAGCAGCTTCCAACGACAGGCTAATTCACCCCTCCACTTT.

The chain links TRBV28 to TRBJ2-7, with D possibly being TRBD1 (6 bases). V was cut by 10 bases and J by 3 bases, with 16 bases left in between. Germline V gene sequence: CDR1 MDHEN, CDR2 SYDVKM. The CDR3 covers 13 residues. The CDR3 loop is CATDDWGLYEQYF. CDR3 sequence (DNA): TGTGCCACCGACGACTGGGGGCTCTACGAGCAGTACTTC.

This chain links TRBV7-2 with TRBJ2-7; 9 bases match TRBD2. There are 15 residues in the CDR3. Trimming at V came to 2 bases and at J to 6 bases, leaving 8 bases not matched to a gene. Germline V CDR1 and CDR2: SGHTA, FQGNSA. The CDR3: CASSLQRLRGGEQYF. CDR3 DNA sequence: TGTGCCAGCAGCTTACAACGTTTGCGGGGGGGCGAGCAGTACTTC.

The chain has TRBV30 and TRBJ1-6; 8 nucleotides match TRBD1. This CDR3 region has 15 residues. Per the germline V gene, CDR1 is GTSNPN and CDR2 is SVGIG (reference sequence). Trimming cost V 2 bases and J 6 bases; bases outside gene matches: 6. The CDR3 sequence: CAWSPGQGGNSPLHF. Here the CDR3 DNA reads TGTGCCTGGAGTCCAGGACAGGGTGGTAATTCACCCCTCCACTTT.

The rearrangement links TRBV11-3 to TRBJ2-1; a possible D gene is TRBD1 (5 bases). Trimming removed 5 bases at V and 8 bases at J, with 13 bases between. Germline loops: CDR1 SGHNT, CDR2 YENEEA. The CDR3 runs 13 residues. The CDR3 DNA is TGTGCCAGCAGCCTACAGGAGATAGATGAGCAGTTCTTC. The encoded protein is CASSLQEIDEQFF.

This rearrangement joins TRBV11-3 to TRBJ1-1; D may be TRBD1 (5 bases). CDR1 is SGHNT, CDR2 YENEEA, per germline. The CDR3 has 15 amino acids. V shed 5 bases and J shed 5 bases, with 18 bases lying between them. The CDR3 DNA reads TGTGCCAGCAGCCCGGGGGGGAGTCCTCCAACTGAAGCTTTCTTT. Translated, it gives CASSPGGSPPTEAFF.

This chain connects TRBV30 to TRBJ1-3; weak D call: TRBD1 (6 bases). There are 17 residues in the CDR3. V shed 0 bases and J shed 0 bases, with 15 bases lying between them. Per germline, CDR1 GTSNPN and CDR2 SVGIG (reference sequence). CDR3 sequence: CAWSVLGRGPSGNTIYF. CDR3 nucleotides: TGTGCCTGGAGTGTTTTGGGCAGGGGTCCCTCTGGAAACACCATATATTTT.

There are a few counts of this clone. The rearrangement joins TRBV7-3 to TRBJ2-3, with TRBD1 matching 9 bases. The germline gives CDR1 SGHTA, CDR2 FQGTGA. The CDR3 is made up of 16 amino acids. V gave up 4 bases and J gave up 2 bases; unmatched junction bases: 7. The CDR3 reads CASSCLRDRDTDTQYF. The CDR3 DNA reads TGTGCCAGCAGCTGCCTCCGGGACAGGGACACAGATACGCAGTATTTT.

V and J are TRBV5-1 and TRBJ2-2, with TRBD1 matching over 8 bases. The J segment lost 0 bases and the V segment lost 4 bases, leaving 5 bases of the junction unmatched. The CDR3 length is 16 residues. Germline V gene data show CDR1 as SGHRS and CDR2 as YFSETQ. CDR3 sequence (DNA): TGCGCCAGCAGCCAAACGGGACAGGCGAACACCGGGGAGCTGTTTTTT. Protein sequence: CASSQTGQANTGELFF.

This clone has just a few counts. The gene calls are TRBV4-1 and TRBJ1-3; 11 bases match TRBD1. The CDR3 runs 19 residues. Per the germline V gene, CDR1 is MGHRA and CDR2 is YSYEKL. J gave up 1 base and V 1 base, and 9 bases lay outside the gene matches. This chain's CDR3 is CASSQALGTGGLSGNTIYF. The CDR3 nucleotides are TGCGCCAGCAGCCAAGCCCTGGGGACAGGGGGTTTATCTGGAAACACCATATATTTT.

The rearrangement joins TRBV7-3 to TRBJ1-2; no reliable D call. The CDR3 sequence is 13 residues long. Trimming removed 2 bases at V and 4 bases at J, with 8 bases between. From germline, CDR1 is SGHTA and CDR2 FQGTGA. CDR3 DNA sequence: TGTGCCAGCAGCTTAGCTGGCAGCTATGGCTACACCTTC. Translating gives CASSLAGSYGYTF.